The 4 T cell receptor beta chains given below trace back to one sample, sequenced in a study of regulatory T cells in long-lasting Graves disease. Arm-PCR of CDR3 regions and iRepertoire HTBI primers were the basis on which TCR beta libraries were built. Each CDR3 protein is one row after TCRdb ran MiXCR on the multiplex PCR reads. The profile covers hundreds of thousands of distinct CDR3 sequences, with less than 25% appearing a single time and 7% to 9.5% taken by the ten largest. Time point here: persistent/refractory GD, antithyroid drugs over 5 years with positive TRAb. PBMCs provided the RNA from which the TCR library was made. The starting material was peripheral blood mononuclear cells (PBMCs), obtained when the disease was refractory, from a patient treated with antithyroid drugs. The receptors were sampled from a female donor with Graves disease.

This clonotype was found many times. The chain joins TRBV18 to TRBJ1-2, with D possibly being TRBD1 (6 bases). V lost 5 bases and J lost 7, with 17 bases in between. This CDR3 has 14 amino acids. The germline V gene encodes CDR1 KGHSH and CDR2 LQKENI. As DNA, the CDR3 is TGTGCCAGCTCAGTGAAACAGGGCTCTGGTGGCTACACCTTC. Its protein product is CASSVKQGSGGYTF.

This clonotype was picked up many times. The gene calls are TRBV6-1 and TRBJ2-5, with D perhaps TRBD1 (6 bases). V was clipped by 4 bases and J by 5 bases, with 17 bases between them. The CDR3 is made up of 15 amino acids. Germline loops: CDR1 MNHNS, CDR2 SASEGT. CDR3 loop: CASSGSAGAYETQYF. The CDR3 DNA reads TGTGCCAGCAGTGGGTCGGCAGGGGCTTACGAGACCCAGTACTTC.

This clonotype was detected many times. The rearrangement joins TRBV28 to TRBJ2-7, with D possibly TRBD2 on 5 matching bases. The CDR3 totals 13 residues. V gave up 4 bases and J gave up 7 bases, with 14 bases separating them. The germline CDR1 and CDR2 sequences are MDHEN and SYDVKM. CDR3 residues: CASSYGRRNEQYF. The CDR3 DNA reads TGTGCCAGCAGTTACGGCAGGAGGAATGAGCAGTACTTC.

This clonotype was found many times. The chain recombines TRBV28 with TRBJ1-2, with D unresolved. The germline CDR1 and CDR2 sequences are MDHEN and SYDVKM. CDR3 size: 14 residues. Trimming pared 8 bases from V and 5 bases from J, leaving 18 bases between. The CDR3 loop reads CASEFAGSTYGYTF. The CDR3, as DNA: TGTGCCAGCGAGTTTGCAGGTAGCACTTATGGCTACACCTTC.